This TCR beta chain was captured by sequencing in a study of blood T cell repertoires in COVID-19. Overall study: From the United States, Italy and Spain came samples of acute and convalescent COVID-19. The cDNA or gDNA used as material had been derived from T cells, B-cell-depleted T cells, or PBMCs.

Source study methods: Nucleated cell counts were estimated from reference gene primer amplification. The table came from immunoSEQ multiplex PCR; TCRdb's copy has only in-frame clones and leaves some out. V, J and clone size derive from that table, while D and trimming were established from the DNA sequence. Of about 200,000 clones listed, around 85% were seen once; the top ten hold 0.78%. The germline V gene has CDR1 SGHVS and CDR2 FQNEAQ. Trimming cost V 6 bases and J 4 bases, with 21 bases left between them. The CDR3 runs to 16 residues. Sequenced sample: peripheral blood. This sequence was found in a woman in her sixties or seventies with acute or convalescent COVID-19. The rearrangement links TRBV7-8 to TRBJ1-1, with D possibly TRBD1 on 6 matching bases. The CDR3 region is CASSPLRGGRVTEAFF. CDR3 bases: TGTGCCAGCAGTCCCTTAAGGGGGGGCCGGGTCACTGAAGCTTTCTTT. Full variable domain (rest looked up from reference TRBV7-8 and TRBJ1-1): GAGVSQSPRYKVAKRGQDVALRCDPISGHVSLFWYQQALGQGPEFLTYFQNEAQLDKSGLPSDRFFAERPEGSVSTLKIQRTQQEDSAVYLCASSPLRGGRVTEAFFGQGTRLTVV.